This T cell receptor beta chain emerged from a study of blood T cell repertoires in COVID-19. Overall study: Samples representing acute and convalescent COVID-19 were sourced from the United States, Italy and Spain. PBMCs, B-cell-depleted T cells, or T cells provided the cDNA or gDNA that made up the material.

The assay was immunoSEQ multiplex PCR, and TCRdb's table has in-frame clones only and misses some. The sample includes roughly 380,000 clones, about 88% seen only once; the top ten take under 2%. This clone was recorded once. Enrolment of Seattle patients took place during active infection, and they were followed longitudinally. This sequence originates from a woman in her forties with COVID-19, enrolled during active disease. The sequencing input was peripheral blood.

This CDR3 reads CASSLWVASPTSGELFF. The CDR3 DNA follows: TGTGCCAGCAGTTTATGGGTAGCCTCCCCCACTTCCGGGGAGCTGTTTTTT. The chain carries TRBV27 and TRBJ2-2; D not certain. The CDR3 is 17 amino acids. Germline V gene lookup returns CDR1 MNHEY and CDR2 SMNVEV (reference sequence). V was trimmed by 1 base and J by 6 bases, leaving 18 bases between them.